Listed below are T cell receptor delta chains from one sample, sequenced in a study of γδ T cells in repeated Plasmodium falciparum infection. TCRdb processed the multiplex PCR reads again with the CATT caller. The sample has 70,000 to 95,000 delta-chain clones, 1.4% seen once. Sequenced input: gamma-delta T cells from blood. The receptors were gathered from a pool of human donors (malaria-infected and uninfected, not separated). The CDR3 runs from the conserved cysteine through the conserved F or W. Part of the rows lack a size; the others show once, few, many or a class for expanded clones.

V	size	J	CDR3
TRDV1	many	TRDJ1	CALGEGETYGDGGYTDKLIF
TRDV1	many	TRDJ1	CALGELPGLLGDNDKLIF
TRDV1	.	TRDJ1	CALGGSSYWGIRLTDKLIF
TRDV1	many	TRDJ1	CALGAPSYTIIKLIF
TRDV2	medium-sized	TRDJ1	CACDTGIGDKLIF
TRDV2	few	TRDJ1	CACDHLDYAYTDKLIF
TRDV1	many	TRDJ1	CALGERVGVRGIRDDKLIF
TRDV1	few	TRDJ1	CALGPTGGYATDKLIF
TRDV1	many	TRDJ4	CALGEGPVTGGLARPLIF
TRDV1	many	TRDJ1	CALGEIKTLPYTDKLIF
TRDV1	many	TRDJ1	CALGELPTGIRASDKLIF
TRDV1	many	TRDJ1	CALGEHRGDADTDKLIF
TRDV1	many	TRDJ1	CALGEDPPGGYAYTDKLIF
TRDV1	many	TRDJ1	CALGELGGILDPHDKLIF
TRDV2	many	TRDJ3	CACDTGGYRSWDTRQMFF
TRDV2	many	TRDJ3	CACDSGRGDTEDWDTRQMFF
TRDV2	medium-sized	TRDJ3	CACDWGTYSWDTRQMFF
TRDV1	medium-sized	TRDJ1	CALGRRRWGTDKLIF
TRDV2	many	TRDJ1	CACDSVLGGHYTDKLIF
TRDV2	medium-sized	TRDJ1	CACDTGGSSEKLIF
TRDV3	many	TRDJ1	CAFGAHWGILTKLIF
TRDV1	many	TRDJ1	CALGALPWGIRTDKLIF
TRDV2	medium-sized	TRDJ1	CACDKNRGRYTDKLIF
TRDV1	many	TRDJ2	CALGELHTRDTVGLTAQLFF
TRDV1	many	TRDJ1	CALGVLLPTYGDTFTDKLIF
TRDV1	many	TRDJ2	CALGGYVTAQLFF
TRDV1	.	TRDJ1	CAFGELKKLGDTPHDKLIF
TRDV1	many	TRDJ1	CALGEPLFYWGIPILGDKLIF
TRDV1	many	TRDJ1	CALGEIPPLSWVLGDTAYNTDKLIF
TRDV1	.	TRDJ1	CALGEGSCPGDLYTDKLIF
TRDV2	many	TRDJ1	CACDTLNGGYTTDKLIF
TRDV1	medium-sized	TRDJ2	CALGEESYHEMGKGETAQLFF
TRDV1	many	TRDJ1	CALGVPPECCTDKLIF
TRDV1	many	TRDJ1	CALGEPTFPTWGPHGADKLIF
TRDV2	many	TRDJ1	CACDSFFARTGGYTDKLIF
TRDV1	many	TRDJ1	CALAHWGPHDPDKLIF
TRDV1	many	TRDJ1	CALAPPRTSLGDAYTDKLIF
TRDV1	medium-sized	TRDJ1	CALGARSPVWGRELGDLKLIF
TRDV2	many	TRDJ1	CACDELGDKKRPNTDKLIF
TRDV1	many	TRDJ1	CALGSFAPLLGRPRFKLIF
TRDV1	many	TRDJ2	CALGEATTSCTGDSGGLTAQLFF
TRDV1	many	TRDJ1	CALGSWRFGLPITGGLYTDKLIF
TRDV1	many	TRDJ1	CALGTASYFYELGDTLDSTDKLIF
TRDV1	many	TRDJ1	CALGAETTDKLIF
TRDV1	many	TRDJ1	CALPLDPSGKLIF
TRDV2	many	TRDJ1	CACDTVLGDSPDKLIF
TRDV1	few	TRDJ1	CALGLNGPIAGYGSYTDKLIF
TRDV1	medium-sized	TRDJ1	CALGGRGSFWGIHYTDKLIF